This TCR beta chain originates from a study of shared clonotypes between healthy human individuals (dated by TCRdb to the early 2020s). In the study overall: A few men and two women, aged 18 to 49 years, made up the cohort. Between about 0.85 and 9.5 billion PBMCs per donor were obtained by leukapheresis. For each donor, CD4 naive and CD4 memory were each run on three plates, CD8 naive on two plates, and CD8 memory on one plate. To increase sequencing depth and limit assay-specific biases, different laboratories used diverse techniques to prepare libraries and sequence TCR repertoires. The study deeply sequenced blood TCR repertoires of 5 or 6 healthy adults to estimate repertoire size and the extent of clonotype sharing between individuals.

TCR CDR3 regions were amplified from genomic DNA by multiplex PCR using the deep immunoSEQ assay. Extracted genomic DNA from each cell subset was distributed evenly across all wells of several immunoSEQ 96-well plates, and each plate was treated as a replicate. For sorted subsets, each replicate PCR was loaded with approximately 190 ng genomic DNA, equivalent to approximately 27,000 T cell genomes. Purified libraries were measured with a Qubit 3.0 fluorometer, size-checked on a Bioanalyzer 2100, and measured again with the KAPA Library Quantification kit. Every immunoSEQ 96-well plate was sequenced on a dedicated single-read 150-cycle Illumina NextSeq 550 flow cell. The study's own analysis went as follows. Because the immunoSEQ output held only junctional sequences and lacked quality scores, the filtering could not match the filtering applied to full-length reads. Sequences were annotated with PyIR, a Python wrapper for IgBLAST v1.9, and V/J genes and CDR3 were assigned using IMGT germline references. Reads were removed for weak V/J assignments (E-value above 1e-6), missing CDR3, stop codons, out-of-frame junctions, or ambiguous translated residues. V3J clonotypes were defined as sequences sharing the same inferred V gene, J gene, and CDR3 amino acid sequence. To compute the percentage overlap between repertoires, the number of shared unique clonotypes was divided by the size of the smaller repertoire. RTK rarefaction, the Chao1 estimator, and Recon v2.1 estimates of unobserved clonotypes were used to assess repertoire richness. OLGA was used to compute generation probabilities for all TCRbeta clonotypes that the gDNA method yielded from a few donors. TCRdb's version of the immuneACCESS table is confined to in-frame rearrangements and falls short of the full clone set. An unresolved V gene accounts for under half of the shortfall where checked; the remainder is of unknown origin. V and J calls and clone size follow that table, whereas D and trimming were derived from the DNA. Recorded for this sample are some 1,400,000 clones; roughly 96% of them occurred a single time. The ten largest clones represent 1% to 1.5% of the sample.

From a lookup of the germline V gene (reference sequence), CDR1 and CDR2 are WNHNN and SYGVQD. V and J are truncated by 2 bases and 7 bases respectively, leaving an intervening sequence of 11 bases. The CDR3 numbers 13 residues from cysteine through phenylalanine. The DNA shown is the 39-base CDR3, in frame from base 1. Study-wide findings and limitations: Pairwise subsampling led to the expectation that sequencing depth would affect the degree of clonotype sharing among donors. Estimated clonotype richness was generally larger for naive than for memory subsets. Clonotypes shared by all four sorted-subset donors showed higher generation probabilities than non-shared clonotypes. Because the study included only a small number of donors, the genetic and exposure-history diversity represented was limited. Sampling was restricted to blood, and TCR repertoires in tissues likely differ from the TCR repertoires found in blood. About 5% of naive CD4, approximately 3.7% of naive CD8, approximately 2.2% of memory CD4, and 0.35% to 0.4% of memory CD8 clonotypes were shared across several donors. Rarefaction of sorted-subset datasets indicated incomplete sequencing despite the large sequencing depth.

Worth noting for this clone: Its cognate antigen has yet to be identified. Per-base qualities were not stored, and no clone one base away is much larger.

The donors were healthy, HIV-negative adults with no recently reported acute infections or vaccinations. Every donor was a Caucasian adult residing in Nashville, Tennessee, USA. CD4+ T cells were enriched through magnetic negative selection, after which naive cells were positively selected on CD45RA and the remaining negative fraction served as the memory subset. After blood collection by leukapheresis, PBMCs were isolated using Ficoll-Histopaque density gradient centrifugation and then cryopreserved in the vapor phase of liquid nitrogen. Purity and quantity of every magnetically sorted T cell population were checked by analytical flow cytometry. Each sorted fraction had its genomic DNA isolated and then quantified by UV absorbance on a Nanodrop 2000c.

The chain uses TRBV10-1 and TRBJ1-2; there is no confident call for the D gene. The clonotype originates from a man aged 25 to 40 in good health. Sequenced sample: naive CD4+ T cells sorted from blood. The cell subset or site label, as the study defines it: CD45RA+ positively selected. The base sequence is TGCGCCAGCAGTGAGCGGGGAACGTCTGGCTACACCTTC. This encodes CASSERGTSGYTF.